A selection of T cell receptor beta chains follows, all from one sample in a study of cytomegalovirus exposure and HLA in healthy donors. The assay was immunoSEQ multiplex PCR, and TCRdb's table has in-frame clones only and misses some. Of about 82,000 clones in the sample, over 70% are singletons; the top ten hold more than 20%. Sequencing was carried out using PBMCs. These receptors were collected from a man aged 25-45 years in good health and CMV-seropositive. CDR3s include the opening cysteine and the closing phenylalanine or tryptophan. A D gene is named only where the DNA matches it firmly. A row's size may be missing; if present it is once, few, many or a size class.

d_call j_call clone_size v_call cdr3_aa cdr3_nt
. TRBJ1-1 . TRBV2 CASSDRVAEAFF TGTGCCAGCAGTGACAGGGTCGCTGAAGCTTTCTTT
. TRBJ2-7 . TRBV5-1 CASSYGQPRPYEQYF TGCGCCAGCAGCTATGGACAGCCTCGGCCCTACGAGCAGTACTTC
TRBD1 TRBJ1-1 . TRBV6-6 CASSSLDRGNTEAFF TGTGCCAGCAGTTCCCTGGACAGGGGAAACACTGAAGCTTTCTTT
. TRBJ2-1 . TRBV25-1 CASSEYTREQFF TGTGCCAGCAGTGAGTATACCCGGGAGCAGTTCTTC
. TRBJ2-1 once TRBV18 CASSPERSEQFF TGTGCCAGCTCACCAGAACGGAGTGAGCAGTTCTTC
TRBD1 TRBJ1-2 . TRBV5-8 CASSLEQGARANYGYTF TGTGCCAGCAGCTTGGAACAGGGGGCCAGGGCTAACTATGGCTACACCTTC
TRBD1 TRBJ2-5 few TRBV2 CASSDETGGILGTQYF TGTGCCAGCAGTGATGAGACAGGGGGAATCCTGGGGACCCAGTACTTC
TRBD1 TRBJ2-5 . TRBV19 CASSWSTGQETQYF TGTGCCAGTAGTTGGTCGACAGGGCAAGAGACCCAGTACTTC
TRBD2 TRBJ2-3 . TRBV7-3 CASSLGWVAGGIPSTDTQYF TGTGCCAGCAGCTTGGGTTGGGTAGCGGGAGGGATCCCTAGCACAGATACGCAGTATTTT
. TRBJ1-1 . TRBV28 CASEAVGTEAFF TGTGCCAGTGAGGCGGTAGGCACTGAAGCTTTCTTT
TRBD2 TRBJ2-7 . TRBV4-1 CASSLARGGLEQYF TGCGCCAGCAGCCTAGCTCGGGGGGGCCTCGAGCAGTACTTC
. TRBJ1-1 . TRBV19 CASSVLPGQGQNTEAFF TGTGCCAGTAGTGTCCTCCCGGGACAAGGGCAAAACACTGAAGCTTTCTTT
. TRBJ2-5 . TRBV29-1 CSVEPDYQETQYF TGCAGCGTTGAACCCGACTATCAAGAGACCCAGTACTTC
. TRBJ1-4 . TRBV19 CASSTQLVANEKLFF TGTGCCAGTAGTACGCAGTTGGTGGCTAATGAAAAACTGTTTTTT
TRBD2 TRBJ2-3 . TRBV10-1 CASSEVGSGGSTDTQYF TGCGCCAGCAGTGAAGTCGGTAGCGGGGGAAGCACAGATACGCAGTATTTT
. TRBJ1-2 . TRBV18 CASSPLTENYGYTF TGTGCCAGCTCACCACTGACAGAGAACTATGGCTACACCTTC
TRBD2 TRBJ2-3 . TRBV7-3 CASSLNAGGTISTDTQYF TGTGCCAGCAGCTTAAATGCGGGGGGGACTATTAGCACAGATACGCAGTATTTT
TRBD1 TRBJ1-2 once TRBV19 CASSIQTGTGGVGYTF TGTGCCAGTAGTATCCAAACCGGGACAGGGGGCGTGGGCTACACCTTC
. TRBJ2-7 . TRBV15 CATSVQAGYEQYF TGTGCCACCTCCGTACAGGCTGGGTACGAGCAGTACTTC
. TRBJ1-2 . TRBV29-1 CSVESAGESYGYTF TGCAGCGTTGAATCGGCAGGCGAAAGCTATGGCTACACCTTC
. TRBJ2-4 . TRBV19 CASNGVGKNIQYF TGTGCCAGTAACGGGGTAGGCAAAAACATTCAGTACTTC
TRBD1 TRBJ2-1 . TRBV7-2 CASSALRGYSYNEQFF TGTGCCAGCAGCGCACTCAGGGGGTACTCCTACAATGAGCAGTTCTTC
. TRBJ1-2 . TRBV20-1 CSAERQGYTF TGCAGTGCTGAGAGACAAGGCTACACCTTC
. TRBJ2-7 . TRBV6-1 CATRSYEQYF TGTGCCACCCGTTCCTACGAGCAGTACTTC
. TRBJ1-3 few TRBV19 CASSIDLLAAGNTIYF TGTGCCAGTAGTATAGATCTTCTGGCAGCTGGAAACACCATATATTTT
. TRBJ1-6 . TRBV9 CASRDDRSSYNSPLHF TGTGCCAGCAGGGACGACAGAAGCTCCTATAATTCACCCCTCCACTTT
TRBD1 TRBJ1-5 . TRBV28 CASSFGTAQPQHF TGTGCCAGCAGTTTTGGGACAGCGCAGCCCCAGCATTTT
TRBD1 TRBJ2-1 . TRBV5-4 CASRRRTGEYNEQFF TGTGCCAGCAGACGGAGGACAGGGGAGTACAATGAGCAGTTCTTC
TRBD2 TRBJ2-7 . TRBV30 CAWSWTSGYEQYF TGTGCCTGGAGTTGGACTAGCGGGTACGAGCAGTACTTC
TRBD1 TRBJ2-7 . TRBV7-9 CASIPRQGDEQYF TGTGCCAGCATCCCCCGACAGGGCGACGAGCAGTACTTC
. TRBJ2-7 . TRBV2 CASSEFTGEQYF TGTGCCAGCAGTGAGTTCACGGGGGAGCAGTACTTC
TRBD2 TRBJ2-1 . TRBV15 CATSRDLTSGTNEQFF TGTGCCACCAGCAGAGATCTTACTAGCGGGACCAATGAGCAGTTCTTC
. TRBJ2-1 . TRBV7-3 CASSFSGGDEQFF TGTGCCAGCAGCTTTTCCGGCGGGGATGAGCAGTTCTTC
TRBD1 TRBJ1-1 . TRBV7-8 CASSSRDRGRGEAFF TGTGCCAGCAGCTCAAGGGACAGGGGGCGAGGGGAAGCTTTCTTT
. TRBJ1-1 many TRBV19 CASSWSTGTEAFF TGTGCCAGTAGTTGGTCCACGGGGACTGAAGCTTTCTTT
TRBD1 TRBJ1-1 . TRBV5-1 CASSSQGALTEAFF TGCGCCAGCAGCTCCCAGGGGGCGCTGACTGAAGCTTTCTTT
. TRBJ1-1 few TRBV30 CAWSTGHLNTEAFF TGTGCCTGGAGTACCGGACATCTGAACACTGAAGCTTTCTTT
TRBD1 TRBJ1-2 . TRBV7-9 CASREPGTGVDYGYTF TGTGCCAGCAGAGAGCCGGGGACAGGGGTGGACTATGGCTACACCTTC
. TRBJ2-3 . TRBV7-8 CASSLAGGPTDTQYF TGTGCCAGCAGCTTAGCGGGGGGGCCAACGGATACGCAGTATTTT
. TRBJ2-7 few TRBV29-1 CSVSTGTYEQYF TGCAGCGTATCCACAGGGACCTACGAGCAGTACTTC
. TRBJ1-5 . TRBV10-3 CAIKEAGARQPQHF TGTGCCATCAAGGAGGCGGGGGCTCGTCAGCCCCAGCATTTT